This T cell receptor (beta chain) was documented in a study of shared clonotypes between healthy human individuals. Study-level points and caveats: Among the subsets, naive ones generally showed larger estimated richness than memory ones.

Trimming removed 3 bases at V and 6 bases at J, with 18 bases between. The germline V gene encodes CDR1 GTSNPN and CDR2 SVGIG (reference sequence). CDR3 length equals 15 residues. Here immunoSEQ multiplex PCR was the method, and the copy in TCRdb shows in-frame clones only, minus some. The repertoire holds some 2,100,000 clones, approximately 96% seen once, with around 0.13% in the top ten. As concerns this clone: Its antigen is as yet unknown.

Each donor was a Caucasian adult residing in Nashville, Tennessee. The J gene is TRBJ1-3, the V gene TRBV30, with TRBD1 as a possible D gene (5 bases). The clonotype was recovered from a man younger than 30 in good health. The sample was naive CD4+ T cells sorted from blood. This sample's subset: CD45RA+ positively selected. The CDR3 sequence: CAWRTTGHLENTIYF. CDR3 coding DNA: TGTGCCTGGAGGACCACCGGACATTTGGAAAACACCATATATTTT.